Below, 4 T cell receptor beta chains from the same sample are listed, as sequenced in a study of shared clonotypes between healthy human individuals. This table comes from immunoSEQ multiplex PCR, and its TCRdb copy is limited to in-frame clones, with some not included. The sample has approximately 500,000 clones, 81% seen once. Sequencing input: PBMCs. The receptors come from a woman aged 40 to 49 in good health. Some clones in this sample may be carry-over from other donors' samples.

The chain combines TRBV28 with TRBJ2-7; TRBD1 might be the D (6 bases). V lost 1 base to trimming and J lost 5 bases, with 9 bases between them. This CDR3 comprises 13 residues. Germline lookup yields CDR1 MDHEN and CDR2 SYDVKM. This CDR3 is CASSLLQGNEQYF. The DNA of the CDR3 is TGTGCCAGCAGTTTATTACAGGGCAACGAGCAGTACTTC.

Turning to this clone: At one boundary the junction diverges from the germline segment, which might be a read error. The V and J genes are TRBV15 and TRBJ1-1, with 10 bases aligning to TRBD1. From germline, CDR1 is LNHNV and CDR2 YYDKDF (reference sequence). The CDR3 extends over 15 amino acids. The DNA of the CDR3 is TGTGCCACCAGCGGAGACAGGGGGCAGAACACTGAAGCTTTCTTT. This sequence encodes CATSGDRGQNTEAFF.

The chain joins TRBV19 to TRBJ1-5; 7 bases are a match to TRBD1. This CDR3 region has 14 residues. V trimming: 8 bases; J trimming: 4 bases; junction bases outside the gene matches: 8. Germline values: CDR1 LNHDA, CDR2 SQIVND (reference sequence). CDR3 DNA sequence: TGTGCCAGTGCTCCGACAGGGCCTAATCAGCCCCAGCATTTT. Its translation: CASAPTGPNQPQHF.

The table lists this clone with a count of one. A read error is the likely source, as a far larger clone sits one nucleotide away. This same CDR3 is encoded by further DNA sequences in the sample. The genes are TRBV11-2 and TRBJ2-3; 8 positions match TRBD2. Germline CDR1 is SGHAT and CDR2 is FQNNGV. V trimming: 5 bases; J trimming: 2 bases; junction bases outside the gene matches: 15. This CDR3 contains 18 residues. Here the CDR3 DNA reads TGTGCCAGCAGCCTAAAAACAGCTAGCGGGCACTCCACAGATACGCAGTATTTT. Encoded protein: CASSLKTASGHSTDTQYF.